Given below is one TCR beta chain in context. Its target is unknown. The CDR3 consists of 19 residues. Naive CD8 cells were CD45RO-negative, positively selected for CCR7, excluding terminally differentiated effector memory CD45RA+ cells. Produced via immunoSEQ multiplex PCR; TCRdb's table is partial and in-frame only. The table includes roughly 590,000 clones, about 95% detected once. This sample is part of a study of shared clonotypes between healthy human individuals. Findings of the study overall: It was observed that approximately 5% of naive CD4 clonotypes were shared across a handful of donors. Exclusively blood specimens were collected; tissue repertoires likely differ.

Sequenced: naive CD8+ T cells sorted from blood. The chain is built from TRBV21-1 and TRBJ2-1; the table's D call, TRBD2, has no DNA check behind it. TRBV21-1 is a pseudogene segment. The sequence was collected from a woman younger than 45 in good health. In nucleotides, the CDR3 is TGTGCCAGCAGCAAAGAACTTGGGACTAGCGGGAGCTCCTACAATGAGCAGTTCTTC. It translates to CASSKELGTSGSSYNEQFF.